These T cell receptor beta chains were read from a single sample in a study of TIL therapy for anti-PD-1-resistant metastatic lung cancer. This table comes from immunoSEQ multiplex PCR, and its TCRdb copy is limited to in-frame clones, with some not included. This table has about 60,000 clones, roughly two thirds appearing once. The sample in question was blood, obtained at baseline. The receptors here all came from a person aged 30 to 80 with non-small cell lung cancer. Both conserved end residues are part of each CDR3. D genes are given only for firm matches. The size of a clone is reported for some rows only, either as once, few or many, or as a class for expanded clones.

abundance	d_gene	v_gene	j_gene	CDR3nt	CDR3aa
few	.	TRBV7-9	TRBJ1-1	TGTGCCAGCAGCTTATACACTGAAGCTTTCTTT	CASSLYTEAFF
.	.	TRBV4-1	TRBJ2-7	TGCGCCAGCAGCATCCGGGACACCAAATCCTACGAGCAGTACTTC	CASSIRDTKSYEQYF
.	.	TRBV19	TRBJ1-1	TGTGCCAGTAGTTCGGACCCAGGGGCTGGAACTGAAGCTTTCTTT	CASSSDPGAGTEAFF
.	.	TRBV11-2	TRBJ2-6	TGTGCCAGCAGCTTAAATGGGGCCAACGTCCTGACTTTC	CASSLNGANVLTF
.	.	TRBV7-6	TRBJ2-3	TGTGCCAGCAGCTTTGCGTTGGATACGCAGTATTTT	CASSFALDTQYF
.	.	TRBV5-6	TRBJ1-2	TGTGCCAGCAGCCAAAATCCCCGTGTCTATGGCTACACCTTC	CASSQNPRVYGYTF
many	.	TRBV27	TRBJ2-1	TGTGCCAGCAGTTTGTCGTCATACAATGAGCAGTTCTTC	CASSLSSYNEQFF
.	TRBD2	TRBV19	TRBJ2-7	TGTGCCAGTAGTGAACGTAGCGGGGACGAGCAGTACTTC	CASSERSGDEQYF
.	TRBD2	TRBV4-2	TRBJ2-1	TGTGCCAGCAGCCGAAGCGGGAGGGATGAGCAGTTCTTC	CASSRSGRDEQFF
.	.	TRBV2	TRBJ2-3	TGTGCCAGCAGTGGAGCAGATACGCAGTATTTT	CASSGADTQYF